The T cell receptor (beta chain) under discussion was sequenced for a study of T cell repertoires in cytomegalovirus infection. V was shortened by 2 bases and J by 0 bases, with 7 bases between the two germline ends. The CDR3 is 14 amino acids. The germline V gene encodes CDR1 SEHNR and CDR2 FQNEAQ (reference sequence). TCRdb independently ran MiXCR on the reads; one entry per CDR3 protein. The sample lists about 920,000 distinct CDR3 sequences; approximately 32% were seen once. Findings and caveats of the study: HLA-C-restricted CMV-specific TCR beta clonotypes prevailed in the ex vivo response.

In this sample, this clonotype turned up a few times. The target antigen is unknown. The source is a human donor in good health (CMV status not recorded). Some clones in this sample may be carry-over from other donors' samples. The source material was cultured CD8+ T cells from PBMCs, sampled from culture after CMV antigen stimulation. The J gene is TRBJ1-2, the V gene TRBV7-9; no reliable D call. CDR3 DNA sequence: TGTGCCAGCAGCTTACAGCTCACTAACTATGGCTACACCTTC. Its translation: CASSLQLTNYGYTF.